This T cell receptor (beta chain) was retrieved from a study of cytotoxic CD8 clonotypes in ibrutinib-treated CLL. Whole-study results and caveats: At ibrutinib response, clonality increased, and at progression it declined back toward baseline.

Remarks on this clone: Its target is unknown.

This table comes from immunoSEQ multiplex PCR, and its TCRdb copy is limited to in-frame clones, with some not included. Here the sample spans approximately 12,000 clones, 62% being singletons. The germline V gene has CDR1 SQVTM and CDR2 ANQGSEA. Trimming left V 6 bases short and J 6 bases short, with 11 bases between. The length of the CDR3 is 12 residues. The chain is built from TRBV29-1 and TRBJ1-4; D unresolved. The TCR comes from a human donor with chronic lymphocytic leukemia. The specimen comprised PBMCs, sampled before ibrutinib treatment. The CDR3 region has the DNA TGCAGCGTCGGCCGTTCTGATGAAAAACTGTTTTTT. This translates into CSVGRSDEKLFF.